A single sample gave rise to the 4 T cell receptor beta chains below, sequenced in a study of cytomegalovirus exposure and HLA in healthy donors. Primers for the PCR totalled 60 Vbeta and 13 Jbeta. Only in-frame clones appear in the TCRdb table, and some are missing; sequencing was by immunoSEQ multiplex PCR. The sample shows around 180,000 clones, around 78% of them seen only once. The sample taken for sequencing was PBMCs. The receptors shown here come from a woman in her forties or fifties in good health and CMV-seropositive.

The rearrangement joins TRBV7-9 to TRBJ2-7, with a weak D call TRBD1 (7 bases). The length of the CDR3 is 14 residues. Per the germline V gene, CDR1 is SEHNR and CDR2 is FQNEAQ (reference sequence). V was clipped by 4 bases and J by 3 bases, with 13 bases between them. The CDR3 DNA reads as TGTGCCAGCAGCTCCAGGGGGGCTAGCTACGAGCAGTACTTC. Its protein product is CASSSRGASYEQYF.

The J gene is TRBJ2-7, the V gene TRBV6-5, with 9 bases identical to TRBD1. The CDR3 has 15 residues. J gave up 4 bases and V 2 bases, and 6 bases lay outside the gene matches. Germline CDR1 MNHEY, CDR2 SVGAGI. CDR3 in DNA: TGTGCCAGCAGTTACGACGGGACAGGGTATTACGAGCAGTACTTC. It encodes CASSYDGTGYYEQYF.

The chain is built from TRBV7-8 and TRBJ2-5; D is possibly TRBD2 (7 bases). This CDR3 comprises 14 residues. V was trimmed by 6 bases and J by 7 bases, leaving 18 bases between them. CDR1 is SGHVS, CDR2 FQNEAQ, per germline. CDR3 loop: CASSLRGGVGTQYF. CDR3 coding DNA: TGTGCCAGCAGTCTGAGGGGGGGGGTGGGGACCCAGTACTTC. Complete variable domain (other parts from reference TRBV7-8 and TRBJ2-5): GAGVSQSPRYKVAKRGQDVALRCDPISGHVSLFWYQQALGQGPEFLTYFQNEAQLDKSGLPSDRFFAERPEGSVSTLKIQRTQQEDSAVYLCASSLRGGVGTQYFGPGTRLLVL.

This chain joins TRBV7-8 and TRBJ2-3; 8 nucleotides match TRBD1. Germline V gene data show CDR1 as SGHVS and CDR2 as FQNEAQ. After removal of 1 base from V and 3 bases from J, the junction contained 6 bases not matched to a gene. CDR3 length: 16 residues. CDR3 sequence (DNA): TGTGCCAGCAGCTTAGGGGACAGGCTTTTGACAGATACGCAGTATTTT. Its translation is CASSLGDRLLTDTQYF.